These 13 T cell receptor beta chains were sequenced from one sample in a study of control samples from healthy donors and cancer patients. The data were produced by immunoSEQ multiplex PCR, yet TCRdb's version contains in-frame clones alone and is incomplete. The table includes approximately 150,000 clones, about 91% detected once. Sequenced: blood. The receptors shown here come from a man aged 30-40 years in good health.

The chain is built from TRBV9 and TRBJ1-3; 10 bases match TRBD1. Germline CDR1 and CDR2: SGDLS and YYNGEE. CDR3 size: 17 residues. V was clipped by 0 bases and J by 3 bases; unmatched bases: 6. The CDR3 region has the DNA TGTGCCAGCAGCGTAGGGATGGGACAGGGGCATGGAAACACCATATATTTT. It encodes CASSVGMGQGHGNTIYF.

This rearrangement joins TRBV11-2 to TRBJ2-4; 10 bases align to TRBD2. This CDR3 spans 17 amino acids. Trimming at V came to 2 bases and at J to 0 bases, leaving 4 bases not matched to a gene. The germline V gene has CDR1 SGHAT and CDR2 FQNNGV. The CDR3 DNA reads TGTGCCAGCAGCTTAACTAGCGGGGAAATAGCCAAAAACATTCAGTACTTC. Encoded protein: CASSLTSGEIAKNIQYF.

The CDR3 DNA reads TGTGCCAGCCTTCGTGGAACAGGGCTGCAAGAGACCCAGTACTTC. It yields the protein CASLRGTGLQETQYF. The V gene is TRBV6-5, the J gene TRBJ2-5; D is possibly TRBD1 (6 bases). CDR1 and CDR2 from the germline V gene are MNHEY and SVGAGI. Trimming left V 8 bases short and J 2 bases short, with 18 bases between. This CDR3 is 15 amino acids long.

This sequence joins TRBV5-1 and TRBJ2-2; 8 bases fit TRBD2. Germline lookup yields CDR1 SGHRS and CDR2 YFSETQ. The CDR3 has 16 residues. The trim removed 4 bases at V and 6 bases at J, leaving 11 bases unmatched. The CDR3 region has the DNA TGCGCCAGCAGCCCGGGTCCCCTCGGGGGGGCCGGGGAGCTGTTTTTT. Its protein is CASSPGPLGGAGELFF.

The chain is built from TRBV5-1 and TRBJ2-7, with 7 positions matching TRBD1. Per the germline V gene, CDR1 is SGHRS and CDR2 is YFSETQ. V shed 1 base, J shed 2 bases, and the junction held 6 bases outside the gene matches. The CDR3 sequence is 15 residues long. The CDR3 DNA reads TGCGCCAGCAGCTTGTTTTGGGACAGCACCTACGAGCAGTACTTC. This codes for CASSLFWDSTYEQYF.

This clone was picked up a small number of times. The rearrangement uses TRBV27 and TRBJ1-5; D may be TRBD1 (5 bases). V was clipped by 5 bases and J by 2 bases, with 10 bases between them. The CDR3 runs to 14 residues. Germline V CDR1 and CDR2: MNHEY, SMNVEV (reference sequence). As DNA, the CDR3 is TGTGCCAGCAGTCTTCAGGGACGCAATCAGCCCCAGCATTTT. Its protein product is CASSLQGRNQPQHF.

The CDR3 region has the DNA TGCAGTGCTAGTCCCCCGAACTCTTTGAACACTGAAGCTTTCTTT. Translating it yields CSASPPNSLNTEAFF. The J gene is TRBJ1-1, the V gene TRBV20-1; D is undetermined. The CDR3 spans 15 residues. Trimming took off 3 bases at V and 0 bases at J, with 14 bases between the two ends. CDR1 and CDR2 from the germline V gene are DFQATT and SNEGSKA (reference sequence).

This chain links TRBV25-1 with TRBJ1-3, with D uncertain. This CDR3 comprises 13 residues. Trimming pared 2 bases from V and 8 bases from J, leaving 10 bases between. Per the germline V gene, CDR1 is MGHDK and CDR2 is SYGVNS. This CDR3 reads CASSETWGDTIYF. The CDR3 DNA is TGTGCCAGCAGTGAAACGTGGGGAGACACCATATATTTT.

This clone has just one count. The chain carries TRBV28 and TRBJ1-6; D gene uncertain. This CDR3 region has 17 residues. V lost 1 base and J 0 bases, leaving 10 bases between the germline ends. Germline V lookup: CDR1 MDHEN, CDR2 SYDVKM. CDR3 nucleotides: TGTGCCAGCAGTTTATCGACGGCGAGCTCCTATAATTCACCCCTCCACTTT. Translated, it gives CASSLSTASSYNSPLHF.

The chain employs TRBV2 and TRBJ1-1; D ambiguous. V was shortened by 3 bases and J by 1 base, with 9 bases between the two germline ends. CDR1 and CDR2 from the germline V gene are SNHLY and FYNNEI. The CDR3 has 14 residues. CDR3 amino acids: CASSDLAANTEAFF. The DNA of the CDR3 is TGTGCCAGCAGTGATTTAGCGGCGAACACTGAAGCTTTCTTT.

In nucleotides, the CDR3 is TGTGCCATCAGTGTATTGGCAGGGGACGAGCAGTACTTC. Translated: CAISVLAGDEQYF. The chain recombines TRBV10-3 with TRBJ2-7, with a weak D call TRBD1 (6 bases). In germline, CDR1 is ENHRY, CDR2 SYGVKD. Trimming cost V 4 bases and J 5 bases, with 12 bases left between them. This CDR3 region has 13 residues.

The rearrangement joins TRBV5-6 to TRBJ2-7, with D unresolved. This CDR3 has 13 residues. Germline assignment: CDR1 SGHDT and CDR2 YYEEEE. Trimming left V 0 bases short and J 5 bases short, with 9 bases between. The CDR3 reads CASSLANGDEQYF. CDR3 nucleotides: TGTGCCAGCAGCTTGGCTAACGGTGACGAGCAGTACTTC.

The V gene is TRBV9, the J gene TRBJ2-3; the D call may be TRBD1 or TRBD2 (5 bases each). The V end lost 0 bases, the J end lost 5 bases, and 10 bases lay between the germline ends. The CDR3 runs to 14 residues. Per the germline V gene, CDR1 is SGDLS and CDR2 is YYNGEE. CDR3 loop: CASSVGGAQDTQYF. The CDR3, as DNA: TGTGCCAGCAGCGTAGGAGGGGCCCAAGATACGCAGTATTTT.